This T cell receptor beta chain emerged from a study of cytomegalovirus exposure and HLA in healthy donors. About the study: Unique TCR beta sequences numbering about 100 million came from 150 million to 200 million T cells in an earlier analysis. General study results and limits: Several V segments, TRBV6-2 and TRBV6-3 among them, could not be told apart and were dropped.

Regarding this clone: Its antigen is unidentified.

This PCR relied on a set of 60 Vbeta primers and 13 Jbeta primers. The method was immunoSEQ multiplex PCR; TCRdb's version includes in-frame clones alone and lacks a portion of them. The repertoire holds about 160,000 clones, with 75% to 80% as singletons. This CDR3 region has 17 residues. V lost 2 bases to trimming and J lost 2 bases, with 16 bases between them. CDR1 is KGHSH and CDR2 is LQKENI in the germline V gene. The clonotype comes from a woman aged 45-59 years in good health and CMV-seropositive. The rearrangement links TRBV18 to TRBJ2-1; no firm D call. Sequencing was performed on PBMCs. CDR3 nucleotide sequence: TGTGCCAGCTCACCAATTAGTAGCCTCGGAACCTACAATGAGCAGTTCTTC. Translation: CASSPISSLGTYNEQFF.